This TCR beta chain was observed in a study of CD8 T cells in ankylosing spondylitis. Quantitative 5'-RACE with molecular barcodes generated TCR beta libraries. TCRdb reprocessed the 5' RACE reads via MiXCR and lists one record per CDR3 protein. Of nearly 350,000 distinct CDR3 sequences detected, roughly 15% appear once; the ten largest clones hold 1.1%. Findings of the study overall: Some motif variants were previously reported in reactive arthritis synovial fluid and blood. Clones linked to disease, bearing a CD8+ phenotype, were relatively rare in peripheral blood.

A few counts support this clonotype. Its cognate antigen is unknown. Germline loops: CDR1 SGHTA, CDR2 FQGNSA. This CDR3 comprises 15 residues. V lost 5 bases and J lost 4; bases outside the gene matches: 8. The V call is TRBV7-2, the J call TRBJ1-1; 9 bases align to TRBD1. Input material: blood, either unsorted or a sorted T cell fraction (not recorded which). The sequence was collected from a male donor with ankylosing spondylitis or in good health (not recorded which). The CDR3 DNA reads TGTGCCAGCAGCCCAGGGACAGGGAGGGGCACTGAAGCTTTCTTT. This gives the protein CASSPGTGRGTEAFF.